These 24 T cell receptor beta chains were sequenced from one sample in a study of T cell responses to AZD1222 COVID-19 vaccine. Sequencing used immunoSEQ multiplex PCR; TCRdb keeps in-frame clones, though not all of them. The sample includes about 150,000 clones, roughly 90% of them seen just once. The material was peripheral blood, obtained 28 days after the second AZD1222 dose. The receptor set was obtained from an adult who received the AZD1222 COVID-19 vaccine.

V and J are TRBV27 and TRBJ2-7, with 13 bases lining up with TRBD2. The germline V gene encodes CDR1 MNHEY and CDR2 SMNVEV (reference sequence). The trim removed 3 bases at V and 6 bases at J, leaving 5 bases unmatched. The CDR3 contains 15 residues. The CDR3 DNA follows: TGTGCCAGCAGTTTCGGACTAGCGGGAGAACGCGAGCAGTACTTC. This codes for CASSFGLAGEREQYF.

This rearrangement joins TRBV7-2 to TRBJ1-4; TRBD1 matches at 10 bases. Germline-derived CDR1 and CDR2 are SGHTA and FQGNSA. With 3 bases clipped from V and 8 bases from J, the junction kept 3 bases outside the gene matches. The CDR3 contains 14 residues. The CDR3 sequence: CASSFDRGREKLFF. Written as DNA, the CDR3 is TGTGCCAGCAGCTTTGACAGGGGGCGGGAAAAACTGTTTTTT.

The CDR3 protein is CASSDDNWGPCYGYTF. Written as DNA, the CDR3 is TGTGCCAGCAGTGACGATAACTGGGGGCCGTGCTATGGCTACACCTTC. The chain employs TRBV6-4 and TRBJ1-2; tentatively, D is TRBD1 (6 bases). CDR3 length equals 16 residues. Germline V gene sequence: CDR1 MRHNA, CDR2 SNTAGT. V was shortened by 2 bases and J by 4 bases, with 17 bases between the two germline ends.

This clone was detected only once. The V call is TRBV12-3 or TRBV12-4, the J call TRBJ1-1; unclear D gene. The CDR3 runs to 13 residues. The ends were cut back, 2 bases at V and 7 bases at J, with 11 bases in the middle. The CDR3 protein is CASSLIAADEAFF. In DNA form, the CDR3 reads TGTGCCAGCAGTTTAATCGCGGCGGATGAAGCTTTCTTT.

This sequence joins TRBV11-2 and TRBJ2-2, with 10 bases fitting TRBD2. This CDR3 has 16 residues. J gave up 4 bases and V 5 bases, and 7 bases lay outside the gene matches. CDR1 is SGHAT, CDR2 FQNNGV, per germline. CDR3 DNA: TGTGCCAGCAGCGCCCTAGCGGGAGTGGGCACCGGGGAGCTGTTTTTT. This translates into CASSALAGVGTGELFF.

The V and J genes are TRBV7-8 and TRBJ2-1; 8 bases map to TRBD2. CDR1 and CDR2 (germline): SGHVS, FQNEAQ. The CDR3 is made up of 17 amino acids. V trimming: 1 base; J trimming: 3 bases; junction bases outside the gene matches: 8. DNA for the CDR3: TGTGCCAGCAGCTTAGGAGGCGGCGGGAGGAACTACAATGAGCAGTTCTTC. It specifies CASSLGGGGRNYNEQFF. The variable domain in full, completed from reference TRBV7-8 and TRBJ2-1, reads GAGVSQSPRYKVAKRGQDVALRCDPISGHVSLFWYQQALGQGPEFLTYFQNEAQLDKSGLPSDRFFAERPEGSVSTLKIQRTQQEDSAVYLCASSLGGGGRNYNEQFFGPGTRLTVL.

This rearrangement joins TRBV9 to TRBJ2-1; 12 bases are shared with TRBD2. Germline assignment: CDR1 SGDLS and CDR2 YYNGEE. Losses at the gene ends were 0 bases for V and 10 bases for J; bases not matched to a gene: 5. This CDR3 comprises 15 residues. The CDR3: CASSVASGRAQEQFF. CDR3 nucleotide sequence: TGTGCCAGCAGCGTAGCTAGCGGGAGGGCCCAGGAGCAGTTCTTC.

This chain uses TRBV5-4 with TRBJ1-2, with 7 bases matching TRBD1. V gave up 4 bases and J gave up 8 bases; unmatched junction bases: 8. The germline V gene encodes CDR1 SGHNT and CDR2 YYREEE (reference sequence). There are 13 residues in the CDR3. The CDR3 DNA follows: TGTGCCAGCAGCGAGGCCGGGGACAGCGGCTACACCTTC. The encoded protein is CASSEAGDSGYTF.

The chain couples TRBV19 to TRBJ1-4; 10 nucleotides align to TRBD1. The CDR3 contains 13 residues. V lost 6 bases and J lost 7; bases outside the gene matches: 2. Germline V gene data show CDR1 as LNHDA and CDR2 as SQIVND (reference sequence). CDR3 sequence reads: CASSRDRGEKLFF. The DNA for the CDR3 is TGTGCCAGTAGCCGGGACAGGGGTGAAAAACTGTTTTTT. The whole variable domain, filled in from reference TRBV19 and TRBJ1-4, reads DGGITQSPKYLFRKEGQNVTLSCEQNLNHDAMYWYRQDPGQGLRLIYYSQIVNDFQKGDIAEGYSVSREKKESFPLTVTSAQKNPTAFYLCASSRDRGEKLFFGSGTQLSVL.

The chain couples TRBV7-9 to TRBJ1-2, with D uncertain. The V gene's germline CDR1 is SEHNR and CDR2 FQNEAQ (reference sequence). V was shortened by 5 bases and J by 8 bases, with 21 bases between the two germline ends. CDR3 length: 15 amino acids. This chain's CDR3 is CASSLGGTDSGGYTF. The CDR3 nucleotides read TGTGCCAGCAGCCTAGGAGGTACAGACTCCGGCGGCTACACCTTC.

This chain uses TRBV12-3 or TRBV12-4 with TRBJ2-3, with a weak D call TRBD2 (5 bases). The CDR3 runs 13 residues. V was shortened by 5 bases and J by 2 bases, with 8 bases between the two germline ends. CDR3 nucleotide sequence: TGTGCCAGCAGTCCCCGGGACACAGATACGCAGTATTTT. Residues: CASSPRDTDTQYF.

The V gene is TRBV10-1, the J gene TRBJ2-3, with 10 bases aligning to TRBD2. The germline V gene has CDR1 WNHNN and CDR2 SYGVQD (reference sequence). The CDR3 has 16 residues. V was clipped by 5 bases and J by 3 bases; unmatched bases: 8. CDR3 DNA sequence: TGCGCCAGCAGTCCAGGTCAGCGGGAGGGGACAGATACGCAGTATTTT. Its translation is CASSPGQREGTDTQYF.

The chain links TRBV20-1 to TRBJ2-7; TRBD2 agrees at 9 bases. CDR3 length: 15 residues. J gave up 4 bases and V 3 bases, and 10 bases lay outside the gene matches. The V gene's germline CDR1 is DFQATT and CDR2 SNEGSKA (reference sequence). CDR3 in amino acids: CSASIAGVPGYEQYF. The CDR3 coding sequence is TGCAGTGCTAGTATAGCGGGAGTGCCCGGGTACGAGCAGTACTTC.

The chain employs TRBV6-6 and TRBJ1-1; a possible D gene is TRBD1 (5 bases). The CDR3 spans 13 residues. Germline CDR1 MNHNY, CDR2 SVGAGI (reference sequence). Trimming took off 2 bases at V and 1 base at J, with 5 bases between the two ends. The CDR3 loop is CASSYTGNTEAFF. CDR3 in DNA: TGTGCCAGCAGTTACACAGGGAACACTGAAGCTTTCTTT.

The chain combines TRBV5-1 with TRBJ2-5, with TRBD2 as a possible D gene (6 bases). Germline CDR1 reads SGHRS; CDR2 reads YFSETQ. The CDR3 totals 14 residues. V gave up 7 bases and J gave up 1 base, with 14 bases separating them. For the CDR3, the DNA is TGCGCCAGCGGGTTCGGGAGCTTCCAAGAGACCCAGTACTTC. Translating gives CASGFGSFQETQYF.

The rearrangement uses TRBV7-8 and TRBJ1-1; D remains ambiguous. The CDR3 covers 15 residues. Trimming removed 8 bases from V and 0 bases from J, with 16 bases in between. Germline V lookup: CDR1 SGHVS, CDR2 FQNEAQ. CDR3 sequence: CASGRQMSMNTEAFF. DNA of the CDR3: TGTGCCAGCGGCCGGCAGATGAGCATGAACACTGAAGCTTTCTTT.

V and J are TRBV6-2 or TRBV6-3 and TRBJ1-1, with TRBD1 identical over 7 bases. Germline V lookup: CDR1 MNHEY, CDR2 SVGEGT. The CDR3 spans 15 residues. Unmatched junction bases numbered 3, after V lost 2 bases and J lost 0 bases. The CDR3 coding sequence is TGTGCCAGCAGTTACCGAGGGGGCCTGAACACTGAAGCTTTCTTT. Amino acids: CASSYRGGLNTEAFF.

The J gene is TRBJ1-3, the V gene TRBV7-6, with D hard to call. This CDR3 is built from 16 residues. Germline values: CDR1 SGHVS, CDR2 FNYEAQ. V was shortened by 1 base and J by 0 bases, with 10 bases between the two germline ends. The CDR3 DNA reads as TGTGCCAGCAGCTTAGGAACCTCCAGCTCTGGAAACACCATATATTTT. Translated: CASSLGTSSSGNTIYF. Supplemented by reference TRBV7-6 and TRBJ1-3, the full variable domain reads GAGVSQSPRYKVTKRGQDVALRCDPISGHVSLYWYRQALGQGPEFLTYFNYEAQQDKSGLPNDRFSAERPEGSISTLTIQRTEQRDSAMYRCASSLGTSSSGNTIYFGEGSWLTVV.

V usage is TRBV30 and J usage is TRBJ2-7; D ambiguous. Germline CDR1 and CDR2: GTSNPN and SVGIG (reference sequence). CDR3 length: 14 residues. V lost 0 bases to trimming and J lost 3 bases, with 12 bases between them. This CDR3 reads CAWSVRPQFYEQYF. In DNA form, the CDR3 reads TGTGCCTGGAGTGTACGTCCCCAATTCTACGAGCAGTACTTC.

The chain combines TRBV5-1 with TRBJ2-6; D is ambiguous. CDR1 and CDR2 (germline): SGHRS, YFSETQ. V was cut by 1 base and J by 0 bases, with 8 bases left in between. The CDR3 extends over 16 amino acids. This chain's CDR3 is CASSLSGVSGANVLTF. CDR3 nucleotides: TGCGCCAGCAGCTTGAGTGGCGTCTCTGGGGCCAACGTCCTGACTTTC.

The chain recombines TRBV5-8 with TRBJ2-7; the D gene is possibly TRBD2 (5 bases). Germline V lookup: CDR1 SGHTS, CDR2 YDEGEE. This CDR3 spans 15 amino acids. The V end was cut by 4 bases, the J end by 2 bases, with 16 bases between. The CDR3 bases are TGTGCCAGCAGCGTCTTTTCTGGACTCCCCTACGAGCAGTACTTC. This sequence encodes CASSVFSGLPYEQYF. Full variable domain (rest looked up from reference TRBV5-8 and TRBJ2-7): EAGVTQSPTHLIKTRGQQATLRCSPISGHTSVYWYQQALGLGLQFLLWYDEGEERNRGNFPPRFSGRQFPNYSSELNVNALELEDSALYLCASSVFSGLPYEQYFGPGTRLTVT.

J is TRBJ1-1 and V is TRBV7-9; tentative D call: TRBD1 (6 bases). Trimming stripped 2 bases from V and 0 bases from J, with 22 bases between. The CDR3 sequence is 19 residues long. CDR1 and CDR2 (germline): SEHNR, FQNEAQ (reference sequence). CDR3 residues: CASSLIGGGNRAMNTEAFF. CDR3 coding DNA: TGTGCCAGCAGCTTAATTGGGGGAGGAAACAGGGCTATGAACACTGAAGCTTTCTTT.

The rearrangement links TRBV13 to TRBJ1-1, with D unresolved. The V end lost 3 bases, the J end lost 0 bases, and 8 bases lay between the germline ends. Germline V CDR1 and CDR2: PRHDT, FYEKMQ (reference sequence). This CDR3 is built from 14 residues. Here the CDR3 DNA reads TGTGCCAGCAGCTTCGGGGTAATGAACACTGAAGCTTTCTTT. This codes for CASSFGVMNTEAFF.

The J gene is TRBJ1-5, the V gene TRBV29-1, with 9 bases that match TRBD1. V dropped 6 bases and J dropped 5; count of bases not matched to a gene: 17. The CDR3 sequence is 17 residues long. Germline CDR1 SQVTM, CDR2 ANQGSEA. CDR3 sequence: CSVTTGGAVGGDQPQHF. The DNA for the CDR3 is TGCAGCGTGACGACAGGGGGAGCCGTGGGTGGGGATCAGCCCCAGCATTTT.